Each of the 20 T cell receptor beta chains below was sequenced from the same sample in a study of blood T cell repertoires in COVID-19. Clones were read by immunoSEQ multiplex PCR, and TCRdb kept only the in-frame ones, dropping some. The profile shows more than 95,000 clones, about 80% of them singletons. Sequenced sample: peripheral blood. The receptor set was obtained from a woman aged 45-65 years with acute or convalescent COVID-19.

The J gene is TRBJ2-5, the V gene TRBV27, with unresolved D. CDR1 is MNHEY, CDR2 SMNVEV, per germline (reference sequence). The CDR3 contains 14 residues. Trimming shortened V by 6 bases and J by 2 bases, and 13 bases separated the two germline ends. CDR3 coding DNA: TGTGCCAGCAGCAGAGTGGCAGGACAAGAGACCCAGTACTTC. Its protein product is CASSRVAGQETQYF.

J is TRBJ2-5 and V is TRBV19, with 16 bases lining up with TRBD2. The germline gives CDR1 LNHDA, CDR2 SQIVND (reference sequence). V lost 5 bases to trimming and J lost 2 bases; unmatched junction nucleotides: 11. This CDR3 has 19 amino acids. For the CDR3, the DNA is TGTGCCAGTAGTCATTTTCCGGGACTAGCGGGAGGGCCACAAGAGACCCAGTACTTC. Its translation: CASSHFPGLAGGPQETQYF.

The chain joins TRBV18 to TRBJ2-3; 9 bases are a match to TRBD1. This CDR3 is 14 amino acids long. V was clipped by 10 bases and J by 2 bases; unmatched bases: 7. In germline, CDR1 is KGHSH, CDR2 LQKENI. CDR3 region: CATPGQGHTDTQYF. CDR3 DNA: TGTGCCACCCCGGGACAGGGACACACAGATACGCAGTATTTT. The whole variable domain, remainder taken from reference TRBV18 and TRBJ2-3, is NAGVMQNPRHLVRRRGQEARLRCSPMKGHSHVYWYRQLPEEGLKFMVYLQKENIIDESGMPKERFSAEFPKEGPSILRIQQVVRGDSAAYFCATPGQGHTDTQYFGPGTRLTVL.

The chain combines TRBV18 with TRBJ1-3; TRBD1 aligns across 7 bases. Germline lookup yields CDR1 KGHSH and CDR2 LQKENI. Unmatched junction bases numbered 8, after V lost 3 bases and J lost 0 bases. The CDR3 totals 17 residues. The CDR3 DNA follows: TGTGCCAGCTCACCCTTCGACAGGGACCTCTCTGGAAACACCATATATTTT. This gives the protein CASSPFDRDLSGNTIYF.

The gene calls are TRBV7-9 and TRBJ2-1; tentative D call: TRBD2 (7 bases). The CDR3 length is 16 residues. V lost 4 bases and J 5 bases, leaving 18 bases between the germline ends. CDR1 SEHNR and CDR2 FQNEAQ come from the germline V gene (reference sequence). CDR3 nucleotides: TGTGCCAGCAGCTCAGCGGTCAGGGGACTAAACAATGAGCAGTTCTTC. This codes for CASSSAVRGLNNEQFF.

The CDR3 DNA follows: TGTGCCACCAGTGATCCGCGGGGAAGGGGAGATACGCAGTATTTT. This translates into CATSDPRGRGDTQYF. This chain connects TRBV24-1 to TRBJ2-3; a possible D gene is TRBD2 (6 bases). V was trimmed by 3 bases and J by 5 bases, leaving 14 bases between them. From germline, CDR1 is KGHDR and CDR2 SFDVKD. The length of the CDR3 is 15 residues.

The rearrangement uses TRBV6-4 and TRBJ2-1; D call uncertain. The CDR3 spans 16 residues. The V gene's germline CDR1 is MRHNA and CDR2 SNTAGT. V was clipped by 0 bases and J by 0 bases, with 9 bases between them. The CDR3 bases are TGTGCCAGCAGTGACTCATCTAGGAGCTCCTACAATGAGCAGTTCTTC. It specifies CASSDSSRSSYNEQFF.

In this sample, this clone turned up once. V and J are TRBV4-1 and TRBJ1-2; weak D call: TRBD1 (5 bases). Germline-derived CDR1 and CDR2 are MGHRA and YSYEKL. The V gene lost 1 base and the J gene lost 5 bases, with 14 bases spanning the gap. CDR3 length: 15 residues. CDR3 loop: CASSQVGAVLYGYTF. The CDR3 coding sequence is TGCGCCAGCAGCCAAGTTGGGGCGGTCCTATATGGCTACACCTTC.

V usage is TRBV28 and J usage is TRBJ1-5; D not certain. Germline-derived CDR1 and CDR2 are MDHEN and SYDVKM. CDR3 length: 13 amino acids. Trimming took 5 bases from V and 5 from J, leaving 10 bases between them. CDR3 coding DNA: TGTGCCAGCAGTCGCGGTAAAGATCAGCCCCAGCATTTT. Protein product: CASSRGKDQPQHF.

V gene TRBV15 combines with J gene TRBJ2-5; D unresolved. In germline, CDR1 is LNHNV, CDR2 YYDKDF (reference sequence). V dropped 2 bases and J dropped 5 bases, with 9 bases sitting between them. The CDR3 is 13 residues long. The CDR3 loop is CATSRSQRETQYF. CDR3 bases: TGTGCCACCAGCAGATCCCAGAGGGAGACCCAGTACTTC.

This clone was seen only once. The chain employs TRBV6-6 and TRBJ2-5; D unresolved. CDR1 and CDR2 from the germline V gene are MNHNY and SVGAGI (reference sequence). The CDR3 loop spans 11 amino acids. V lost 5 bases to trimming and J lost 5 bases, with 6 bases between them. CDR3 protein: CASSTAETQYF. The CDR3 region has the DNA TGTGCCAGCAGTACCGCGGAGACCCAGTACTTC.

V usage is TRBV5-1 and J usage is TRBJ2-2; D remains unclear. This CDR3 comprises 14 residues. CDR1 and CDR2 (germline): SGHRS, YFSETQ. Trimming left V 1 base short and J 4 bases short, with 8 bases between. The chain's CDR3 is CASSLTSTTGELFF. CDR3 nucleotides: TGCGCCAGCAGCTTGACGTCTACCACCGGGGAGCTGTTTTTT.

In this sample, this clone turned up once. The genes are TRBV30 and TRBJ2-7, with TRBD2 matching 9 bases. CDR1 is GTSNPN and CDR2 is SVGIG in the germline V gene (reference sequence). The CDR3 has 15 residues. V lost 2 bases and J lost 1; bases outside the gene matches: 6. The CDR3 region is CAWSLLAGRSYEQYF. CDR3 DNA: TGTGCCTGGAGTCTCCTAGCGGGACGTTCCTACGAGCAGTACTTC.

The DNA of the CDR3 is TGTGCCAGCAGTTCAGGAGGCCAAACAGTGAACACTGAAGCTTTCTTT. It encodes CASSSGGQTVNTEAFF. The chain joins TRBV28 to TRBJ1-1, with D uncertain. In germline, CDR1 is MDHEN, CDR2 SYDVKM. The CDR3 covers 16 residues. Trimming stripped 4 bases from V and 0 bases from J, with 15 bases between.

This chain connects TRBV5-5 to TRBJ1-1, with TRBD1 as a possible D gene (6 bases). V lost 1 base to trimming and J lost 3 bases, with 16 bases between them. The CDR3 consists of 16 residues. CDR1 and CDR2 (germline): SGHKS, YYEKEE (reference sequence). In DNA, the CDR3 is TGTGCCAGCAGCTTGTTCGGGGGGCGCGGGGACACTGAAGCTTTCTTT. The encoded protein is CASSLFGGRGDTEAFF. Variable domain in full (rest from reference TRBV5-5 and TRBJ1-1): DAGVTQSPTHLIKTRGQQVTLRCSPISGHKSVSWYQQVLGQGPQFIFQYYEKEERGRGNFPDRFSARQFPNYSSELNVNALLLGDSALYLCASSLFGGRGDTEAFFGQGTRLTVV.

This clone was recorded a few times. The V call is TRBV28, the J call TRBJ2-1, with D possibly being TRBD2 (6 bases). Per the germline V gene, CDR1 is MDHEN and CDR2 is SYDVKM. V lost 7 bases to trimming and J lost 4 bases, with 8 bases between them. The CDR3 is 12 residues long. The DNA for the CDR3 is TGTGCCAGCAACGGGGGATACAATGAGCAGTTCTTC. Encoded protein: CASNGGYNEQFF.

As for this clone: The junction shows a germline mismatch at one end, possibly a read error. The chain combines TRBV6-1 with TRBJ2-1, with 8 bases identical to TRBD2. The CDR3 is 15 amino acids. CDR1 is MNHNS, CDR2 SASEGT, per germline. CDR3 sequence: CASRESGGPHNEQFF. DNA of the CDR3: TGTGCCAGCCGTGAGTCGGGGGGGCCCCACAATGAGCAGTTCTTC.

The genes are TRBV30 and TRBJ1-1, with 8 bases matching TRBD1. This CDR3 is 15 amino acids long. Trimming took 7 bases from V and 6 from J; bases not matched to a gene: 16. Germline CDR1 reads GTSNPN; CDR2 reads SVGIG (reference sequence). The CDR3 region is CASQDRGLRGAEAFF. CDR3 coding DNA: TGTGCCTCCCAAGACAGGGGACTACGGGGCGCTGAAGCTTTCTTT. Combining the CDR3 with reference TRBV30 and TRBJ1-1 gives the whole variable domain SQTIHQWPATLVQPVGSPLSLECTVEGTSNPNLYWYRQAAGRGLQLLFYSVGIGQISSEVPQNLSASRPQDRQFILSSKKLLLSDSGFYLCASQDRGLRGAEAFFGQGTRLTVV.

The V and J genes are TRBV2 and TRBJ1-3; D gene unclear. CDR1 is SNHLY, CDR2 FYNNEI, per germline. V dropped 4 bases and J dropped 0 bases, with 4 bases sitting between them. This CDR3 contains 13 residues. The CDR3 is CASSAISGNTIYF. For the CDR3, the DNA is TGTGCCAGCAGTGCCATCTCTGGAAACACCATATATTTT.

This clone was detected only once. This sequence joins TRBV19 and TRBJ1-5; TRBD1 is a possible D gene (5 bases). The V and J ends lost 3 bases and 4 bases respectively, with 16 bases between them. Germline V CDR1 and CDR2: LNHDA, SQIVND (reference sequence). CDR3 length equals 16 residues. CDR3: CASSILLLGGNQPQHF. The CDR3 DNA is TGTGCCAGTAGTATCCTCCTTTTGGGGGGTAATCAGCCCCAGCATTTT.